The clone carrying this T cell receptor (beta chain) has only one observation. TCRdb's copy holds only in-frame clones and misses some; the assay was immunoSEQ multiplex PCR. The repertoire holds just over 65,000 clones, with 86% as singletons. The data stem from a study of blood T cell repertoires in COVID-19. Study summary: COVID-19 samples, acute and convalescent, were from the United States, Italy and Spain.

The specimen was peripheral blood. The clonotype originates from a man aged 25-40 years with acute or convalescent COVID-19.

The DNA for the CDR3 is TGCGCCACTTGGGACAGGGGCCCCCTGGGGACTGAAGCTTTCTTT. It is translated as CATWDRGPLGTEAFF. This sequence joins TRBV10-2 and TRBJ1-1, with 10 positions matching TRBD1. CDR1 and CDR2 (germline): WSHSY, SAAADI. The junction had 13 bases not matched to a gene; V was cut back by 10 bases and J by 5 bases. The CDR3 is 15 amino acids.